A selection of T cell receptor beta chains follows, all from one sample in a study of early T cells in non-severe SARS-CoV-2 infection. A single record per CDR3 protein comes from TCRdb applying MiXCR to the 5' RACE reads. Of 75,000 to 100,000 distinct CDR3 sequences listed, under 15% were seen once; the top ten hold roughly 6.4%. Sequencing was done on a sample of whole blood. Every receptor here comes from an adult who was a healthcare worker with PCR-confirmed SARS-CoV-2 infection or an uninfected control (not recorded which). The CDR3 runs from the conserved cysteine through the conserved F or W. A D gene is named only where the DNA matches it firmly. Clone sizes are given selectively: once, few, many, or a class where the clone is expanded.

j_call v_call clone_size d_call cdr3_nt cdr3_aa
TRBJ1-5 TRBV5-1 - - TGCGCCAGCAGCTTGGACGGGGACCCCAATCAGCCCCAGCATTTT CASSLDGDPNQPQHF
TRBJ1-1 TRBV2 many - TGTGCCAGCAGGGGAGACAGCATGAACACTGAAGCTTTCTTT CASRGDSMNTEAFF
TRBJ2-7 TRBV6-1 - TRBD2 TGTGCCAGCAGGTGGGGACTAGTCTCCTACGAGCAGTACTTC CASRWGLVSYEQYF
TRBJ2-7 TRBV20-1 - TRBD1 TGCAGTGCTGCTATGACAGGGACGCGGAACGAGCAGTACTTC CSAAMTGTRNEQYF
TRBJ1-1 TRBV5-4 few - TGTGCCAGCAGCTCCGGGCAGGGCTTCACTGAAGCTTTCTTT CASSSGQGFTEAFF
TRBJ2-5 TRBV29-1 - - TGCAGCGTTGATATTGGACTCCTAGAGACCCAGTACTTC CSVDIGLLETQYF
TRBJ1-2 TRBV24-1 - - TGTGCCACCAACGGGGGTAACTATGGCTACACCTTC CATNGGNYGYTF
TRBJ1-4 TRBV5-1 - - TGCGCCAGCACCCCGGGACGGCGGGGGAATGAAAAACTGTTTTTT CASTPGRRGNEKLFF
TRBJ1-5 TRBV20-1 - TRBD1 TGCAGTGTAGAGGGGCAGGGGGTGGTTGATCAGCCCCAGCATTTT CSVEGQGVVDQPQHF
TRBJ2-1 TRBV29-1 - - TGCAGCGTTGATCTGGGCGGTAGCTCCTACAATGAGCAGTTCTTC CSVDLGGSSYNEQFF
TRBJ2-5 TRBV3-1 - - TGTGCCAGCAGCCACGATGAAGAGACCCAGTACTTC CASSHDEETQYF
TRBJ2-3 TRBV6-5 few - TGTGCCAGCAGTCTCGACAGGGAGGCGCAGTATTTT CASSLDREAQYF
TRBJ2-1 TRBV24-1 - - TGTGCCACCAGTGACCTCCTCAATGAGCAGTTCTTC CATSDLLNEQFF
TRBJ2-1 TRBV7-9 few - TGTGCCAGCAGCTTAGTTCAGCGGGCGAGCTCCTACAATGAGCAGTTCTTC CASSLVQRASSYNEQFF
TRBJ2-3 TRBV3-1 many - TGTGCCAGCAGCCAAGAAACGTCAGGGGCAGATACGCAGTATTTT CASSQETSGADTQYF
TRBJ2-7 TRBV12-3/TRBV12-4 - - TGTGCCAGCAGTGCACAATCGGGGCGGGAAAGTATGCAGTACTTC CASSAQSGRESMQYF
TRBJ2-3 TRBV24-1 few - TGTGCCACCAGTGATCTGGAGGGGGGCACAGATACGCAGTATTTT CATSDLEGGTDTQYF
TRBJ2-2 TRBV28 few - TGTGCCAGCAGTCCCTTAAACCGGGCCACCGGGGAGCTGTTTTTT CASSPLNRATGELFF
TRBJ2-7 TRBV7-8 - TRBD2 TGTGCCAGCAGCGCTAGGACTAGCGGGATCGACGAGCAGTACTTC CASSARTSGIDEQYF
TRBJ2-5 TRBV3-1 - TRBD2 TGTGCCAGCAGCCACGAGGGACTAGCGGGATTGGGGGAGACCCAGTACTTC CASSHEGLAGLGETQYF
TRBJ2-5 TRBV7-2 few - TGTGCCAGCAGCGTTGGCGAGACCCAGTACTTC CASSVGETQYF
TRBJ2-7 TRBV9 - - TGTGCCAGCAGCGCCCGGGACGGTCCCTACGAGCAGTACTTC CASSARDGPYEQYF
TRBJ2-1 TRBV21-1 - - TGTGCCAGCAGCAAAGGGGACCACCTAGAGGAGCAGTTCTTC CASSKGDHLEEQFF
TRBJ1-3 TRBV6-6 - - TGTGCCAGCAGTTACGGGATGAAAAAGTCTGGAAACACCATATATTTT CASSYGMKKSGNTIYF
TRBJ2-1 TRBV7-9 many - TGTGCCAGCAGCGGGAAGTGGGACAATGAGCAGTTCTTC CASSGKWDNEQFF
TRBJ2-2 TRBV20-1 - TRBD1 TGCAGTGCTAGAAATCCGGGACAGGGTGACACCGGGGAGCTGTTTTTT CSARNPGQGDTGELFF
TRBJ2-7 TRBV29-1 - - TGCAGCGTTGGAGGGACCCCGTGGGAGCAGTACTTC CSVGGTPWEQYF
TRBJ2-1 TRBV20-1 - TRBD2 TGCAGTGCTAGGGGCCTCAGACTAGCGGGAGGGCGTAATGAGCAGTTCTTC CSARGLRLAGGRNEQFF
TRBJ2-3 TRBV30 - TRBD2 TGTGCCTCTCTTTGGCGGGAGAATCCAGATACGCAGTATTTT CASLWRENPDTQYF
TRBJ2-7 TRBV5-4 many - TGTGCCAGCAGTGGGGGACACCCTACCTACGAGCAGTACTTC CASSGGHPTYEQYF
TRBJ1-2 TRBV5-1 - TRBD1 TGCGCCAGCACCCCCGATGGGACAGGGGGCTTTTATAACTATGGCTACACCTTC CASTPDGTGGFYNYGYTF
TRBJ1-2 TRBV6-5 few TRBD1 TGTGCCAGCCGGGACAGCTCTAACTATGGCTACACCTTC CASRDSSNYGYTF
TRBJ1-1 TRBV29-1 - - TGCAGCGTTGGAACGGGACCGAGGCCCGAAGCTTTCTTT CSVGTGPRPEAFF
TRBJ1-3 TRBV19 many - TGTGCCAGTAGTATGGTCGACTCCCTCTCTGGAAACACCATATATTTT CASSMVDSLSGNTIYF
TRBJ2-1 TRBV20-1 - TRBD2 TGCAGTGCTAGAGCGGTGACTAGCCTATACAATGAGCAGTTCTTC CSARAVTSLYNEQFF
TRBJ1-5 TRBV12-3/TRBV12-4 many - TGTGCCAGCAGTTTACAGGGGTTCCGGCAGCCCCAGCATTTT CASSLQGFRQPQHF
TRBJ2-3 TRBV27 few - TGTGCCAGCAGGGACCTGTCGGAGGGGGGCACAGATACGCAGTATTTT CASRDLSEGGTDTQYF
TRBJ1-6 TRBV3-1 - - TGTGCCAGCAGCCAAGGCTCCGGGCAGAGAAATTCACCCCTCCACTTT CASSQGSGQRNSPLHF
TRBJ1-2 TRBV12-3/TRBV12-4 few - TGTGCCAGCAGTTTGGGTAACACAGCCTATGGCTACACCTTC CASSLGNTAYGYTF
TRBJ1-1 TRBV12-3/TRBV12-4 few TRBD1 TGTGCCAGCAGTTTGCAGGGGGCGGACACTGAAGCTTTCTTT CASSLQGADTEAFF
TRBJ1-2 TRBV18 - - TGTGCCAGCTCACCAACAGGGAGTGGCTACACCTTC CASSPTGSGYTF
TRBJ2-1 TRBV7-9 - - TGTGCCAGCAGCTTCTCGGCGGATGAGCAGTTCTTC CASSFSADEQFF
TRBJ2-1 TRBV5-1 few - TGCGCCAGCAGCCCCGGACCCCCAACCCACAATGAGCAGTTCTTC CASSPGPPTHNEQFF
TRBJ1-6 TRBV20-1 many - TGCAGTCCCCAGGGGTTAGGCTCCTATAATTCACCCCTCCACTTT CSPQGLGSYNSPLHF
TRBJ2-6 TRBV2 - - TGTGCCAGCAGTGATCGGGGTTCTGGGGCCAACGTCCTGACTTTC CASSDRGSGANVLTF
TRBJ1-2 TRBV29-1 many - TGCAGCGTTGAGTGGATCAACTATGGCTACACCTTC CSVEWINYGYTF
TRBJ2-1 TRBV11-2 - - TGTGCCAGCAGCTCGGACAGTCCCTACAATGAGCAGTTCTTC CASSSDSPYNEQFF
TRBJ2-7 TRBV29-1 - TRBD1 TGCAGCGTGAGACAGGGGGCCTACGAGCAGTACTTC CSVRQGAYEQYF
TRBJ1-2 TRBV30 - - TGTGCCTGGAGAGTAAACGGGTATTCCTATGGCTACACCTTC CAWRVNGYSYGYTF
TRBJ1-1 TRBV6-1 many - TGTGCCAGCAGGGAAAGGAACAGGGCTGAAGCTTTCTTT CASRERNRAEAFF
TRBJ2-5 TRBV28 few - TGTGCCAGCAGTTTAGGGGGACAAGAGACCCAGTACTTC CASSLGGQETQYF